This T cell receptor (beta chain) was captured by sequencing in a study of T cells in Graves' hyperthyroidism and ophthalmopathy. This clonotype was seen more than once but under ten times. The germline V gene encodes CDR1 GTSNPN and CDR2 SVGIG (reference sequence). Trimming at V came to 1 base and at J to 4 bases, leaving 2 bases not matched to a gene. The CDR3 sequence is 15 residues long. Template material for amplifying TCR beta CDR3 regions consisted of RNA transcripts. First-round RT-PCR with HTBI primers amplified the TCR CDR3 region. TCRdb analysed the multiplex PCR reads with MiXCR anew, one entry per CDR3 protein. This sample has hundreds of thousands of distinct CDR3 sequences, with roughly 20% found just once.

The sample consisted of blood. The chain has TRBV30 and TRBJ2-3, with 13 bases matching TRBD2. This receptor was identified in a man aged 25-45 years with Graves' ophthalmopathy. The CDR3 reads CAWSDGLAGADTQYF. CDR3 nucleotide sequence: TGTGCCTGGAGTGATGGACTAGCGGGAGCAGATACGCAGTATTTT.